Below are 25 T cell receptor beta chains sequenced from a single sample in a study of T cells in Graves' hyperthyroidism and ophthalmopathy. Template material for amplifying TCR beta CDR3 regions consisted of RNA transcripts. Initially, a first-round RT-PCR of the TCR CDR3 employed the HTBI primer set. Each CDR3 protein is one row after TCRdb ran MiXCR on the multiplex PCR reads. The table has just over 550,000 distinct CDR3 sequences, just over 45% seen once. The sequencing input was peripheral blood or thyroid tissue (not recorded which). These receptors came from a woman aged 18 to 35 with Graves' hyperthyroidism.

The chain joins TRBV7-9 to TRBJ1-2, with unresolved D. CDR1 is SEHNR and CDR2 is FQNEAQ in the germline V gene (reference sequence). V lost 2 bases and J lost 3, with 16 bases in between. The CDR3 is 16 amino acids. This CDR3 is CASSLNMWERDYGYTF. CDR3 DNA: TGTGCCAGCAGCTTAAATATGTGGGAGAGGGACTATGGCTACACCTTC. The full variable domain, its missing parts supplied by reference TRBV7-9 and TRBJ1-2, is DTGVSQNPRHKITKRGQNVTFRCDPISEHNRLYWYRQTLGQGPEFLTYFQNEAQLEKSRLLSDRFSAERPKGSFSTLEIQRTEQGDSAMYLCASSLNMWERDYGYTFGSGTRLTVV.

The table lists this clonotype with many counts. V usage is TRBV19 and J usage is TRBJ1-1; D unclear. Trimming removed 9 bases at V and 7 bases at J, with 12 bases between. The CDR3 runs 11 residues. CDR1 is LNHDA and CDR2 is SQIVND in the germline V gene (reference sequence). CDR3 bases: TGTGCCAGCTCATATCGCGGTGAAGCTTTCTTT. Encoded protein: CASSYRGEAFF.

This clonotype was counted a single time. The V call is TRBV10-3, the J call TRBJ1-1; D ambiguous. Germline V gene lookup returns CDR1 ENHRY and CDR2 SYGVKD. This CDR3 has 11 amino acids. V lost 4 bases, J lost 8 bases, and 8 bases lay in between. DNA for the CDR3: TGTGCCATCAGTGGGTCCGGGGAAGCTTTCTTT. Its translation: CAISGSGEAFF.

The DNA for the CDR3 is TGTGCCAGCCAGACAGGCCAGCTCTCCTACGAGCAGTACTTC. Its translation is CASQTGQLSYEQYF. The chain is built from TRBV2 and TRBJ2-7; possible D gene TRBD1, 6 bases. Germline V lookup: CDR1 SNHLY, CDR2 FYNNEI. The CDR3 has 14 residues. V lost 8 bases and J 0 bases, leaving 14 bases between the germline ends. Drawing the rest from reference TRBV2 and TRBJ2-7, the complete variable domain is EPEVTQTPSHQVTQMGQEVILRCVPISNHLYFYWYRQILGQKVEFLVSFYNNEISEKSEIFDDQFSVERPDGSNFTLKIRSTKLEDSAMYFCASQTGQLSYEQYFGPGTRLTVT.

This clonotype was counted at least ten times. CDR3 loop: CASSLVRGSPLHF. In DNA, the CDR3 is TGTGCCAGCAGCTTAGTTCGGGGTTCACCCCTCCACTTT. The gene calls are TRBV7-8 and TRBJ1-6; D is undetermined. The V end lost 1 base, the J end lost 9 bases, and 7 bases lay between the germline ends. The length of the CDR3 is 13 residues. From germline, CDR1 is SGHVS and CDR2 FQNEAQ.

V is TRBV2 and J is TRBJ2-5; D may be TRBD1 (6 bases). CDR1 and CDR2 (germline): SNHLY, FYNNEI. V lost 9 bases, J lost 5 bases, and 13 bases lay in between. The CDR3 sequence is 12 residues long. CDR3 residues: CARTDTGETQYF. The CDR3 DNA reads TGTGCCAGGACGGATACAGGGGAGACCCAGTACTTC.

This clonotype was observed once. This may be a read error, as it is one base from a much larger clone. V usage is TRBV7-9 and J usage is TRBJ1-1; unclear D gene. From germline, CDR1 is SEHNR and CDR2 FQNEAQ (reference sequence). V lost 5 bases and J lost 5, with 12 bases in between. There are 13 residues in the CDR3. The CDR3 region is CASSTVGWTEAFF. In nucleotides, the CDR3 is TGTGCCAGCAGCACCGTGGGATGGACTGAAGCTTTCTTT.

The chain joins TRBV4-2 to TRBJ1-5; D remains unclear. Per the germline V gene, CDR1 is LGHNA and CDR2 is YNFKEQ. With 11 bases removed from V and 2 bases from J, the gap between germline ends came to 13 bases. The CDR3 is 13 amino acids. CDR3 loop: CARPPSCNQPQHF. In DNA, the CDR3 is TGTGCCCGCCCCCCCAGTTGCAATCAGCCCCAGCATTTT.

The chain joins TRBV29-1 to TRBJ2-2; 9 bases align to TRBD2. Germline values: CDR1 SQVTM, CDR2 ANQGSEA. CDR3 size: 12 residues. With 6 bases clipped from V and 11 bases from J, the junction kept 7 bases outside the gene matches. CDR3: CSVREREVELFF. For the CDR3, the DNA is TGCAGCGTGAGGGAGCGGGAGGTCGAGCTGTTTTTT.

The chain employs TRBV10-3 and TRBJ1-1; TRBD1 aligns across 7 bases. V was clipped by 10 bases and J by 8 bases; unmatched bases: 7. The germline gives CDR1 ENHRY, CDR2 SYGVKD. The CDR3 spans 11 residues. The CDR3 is CASKEQGEAFF. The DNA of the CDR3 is TGTGCCAGCAAGGAACAGGGGGAAGCTTTCTTT.

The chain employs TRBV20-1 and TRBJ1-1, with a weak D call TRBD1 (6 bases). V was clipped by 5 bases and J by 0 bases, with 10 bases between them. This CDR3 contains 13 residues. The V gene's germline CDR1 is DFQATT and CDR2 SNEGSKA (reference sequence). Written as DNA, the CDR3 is TGCAGTGCTCACGACAGGATGAACACTGAAGCTTTCTTT. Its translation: CSAHDRMNTEAFF.

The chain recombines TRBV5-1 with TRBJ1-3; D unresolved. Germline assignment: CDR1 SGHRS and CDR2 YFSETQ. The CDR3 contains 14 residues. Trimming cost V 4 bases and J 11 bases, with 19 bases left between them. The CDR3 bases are TGCGCCAGCAGCCTTGCCGCCGAAGGTCACGCCATATATTTT. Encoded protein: CASSLAAEGHAIYF.

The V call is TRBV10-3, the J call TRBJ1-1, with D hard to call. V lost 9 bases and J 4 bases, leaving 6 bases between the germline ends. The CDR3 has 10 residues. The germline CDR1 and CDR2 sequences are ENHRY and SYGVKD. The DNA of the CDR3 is TGTGCCATGGACCGCACTGAAGCTTTCTTT. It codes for CAMDRTEAFF.

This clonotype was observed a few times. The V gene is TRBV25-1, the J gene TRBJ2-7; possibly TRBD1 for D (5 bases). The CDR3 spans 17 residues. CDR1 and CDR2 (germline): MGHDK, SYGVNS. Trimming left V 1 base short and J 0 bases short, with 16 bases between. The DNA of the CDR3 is TGTGCCAGCAGTGAATCCCCAGGGTGGGGATTCTCCTACGAGCAGTACTTC. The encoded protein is CASSESPGWGFSYEQYF.

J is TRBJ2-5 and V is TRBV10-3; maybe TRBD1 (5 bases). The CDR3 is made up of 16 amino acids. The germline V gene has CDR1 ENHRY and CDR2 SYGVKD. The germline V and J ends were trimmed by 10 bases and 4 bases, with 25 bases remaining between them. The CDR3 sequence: CASGSWGGERGETQYF. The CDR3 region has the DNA TGTGCCAGCGGATCCTGGGGCGGCGAGCGTGGAGAGACCCAGTACTTC.

DNA for the CDR3: TGTGCCACCAGTGAAACAGGGGGAGACACTGAAGCTTTCTTT. It yields the protein CATSETGGDTEAFF. This chain connects TRBV24-1 to TRBJ1-1; 8 bases are shared with TRBD1. This CDR3 region has 14 residues. V gave up 4 bases and J gave up 3 bases; unmatched junction bases: 3. Germline loops: CDR1 KGHDR, CDR2 SFDVKD.

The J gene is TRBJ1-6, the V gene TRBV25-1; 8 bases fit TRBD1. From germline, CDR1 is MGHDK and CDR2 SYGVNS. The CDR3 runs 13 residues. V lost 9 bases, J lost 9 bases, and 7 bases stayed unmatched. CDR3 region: CASHDRGSSPLHF. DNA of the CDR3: TGTGCCAGTCATGACAGGGGAAGTTCACCCCTCCACTTT.

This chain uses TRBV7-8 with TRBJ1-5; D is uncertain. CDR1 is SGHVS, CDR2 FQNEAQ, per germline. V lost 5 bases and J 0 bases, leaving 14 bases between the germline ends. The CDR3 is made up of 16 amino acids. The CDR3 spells CASSPVGHYSNQPQHF. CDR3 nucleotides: TGTGCCAGCAGCCCTGTGGGTCACTATAGCAATCAGCCCCAGCATTTT.

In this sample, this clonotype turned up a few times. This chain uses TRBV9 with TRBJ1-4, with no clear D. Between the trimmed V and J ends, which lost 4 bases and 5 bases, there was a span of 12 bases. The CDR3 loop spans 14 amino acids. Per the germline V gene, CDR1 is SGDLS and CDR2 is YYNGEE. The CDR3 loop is CASSPYLENEKLFF. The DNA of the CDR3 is TGTGCCAGCAGCCCGTACTTAGAGAATGAAAAACTGTTTTTT.

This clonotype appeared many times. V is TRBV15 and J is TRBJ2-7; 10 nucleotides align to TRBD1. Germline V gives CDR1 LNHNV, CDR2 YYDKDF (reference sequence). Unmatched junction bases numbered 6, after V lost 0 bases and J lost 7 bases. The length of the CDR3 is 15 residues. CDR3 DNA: TGTGCCACCAGCAGAGATCTTGACAGGGGGCTGGAGCAGTACTTC. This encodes CATSRDLDRGLEQYF.

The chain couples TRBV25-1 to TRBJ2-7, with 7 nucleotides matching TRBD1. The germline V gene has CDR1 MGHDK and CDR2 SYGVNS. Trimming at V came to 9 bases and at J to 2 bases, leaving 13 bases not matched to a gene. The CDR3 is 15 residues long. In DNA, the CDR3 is TGTGCCAGTAGTATAGATCCGGGACAGACCTACGAGCAGTACTTC. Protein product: CASSIDPGQTYEQYF.

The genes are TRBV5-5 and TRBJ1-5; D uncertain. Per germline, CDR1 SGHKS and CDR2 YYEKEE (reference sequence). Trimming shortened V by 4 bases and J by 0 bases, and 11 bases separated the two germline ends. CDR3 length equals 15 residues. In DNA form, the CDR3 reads TGTGCCAGCAGCCTGACCGATTATAGCAATCAGCCCCAGCATTTT. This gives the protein CASSLTDYSNQPQHF.

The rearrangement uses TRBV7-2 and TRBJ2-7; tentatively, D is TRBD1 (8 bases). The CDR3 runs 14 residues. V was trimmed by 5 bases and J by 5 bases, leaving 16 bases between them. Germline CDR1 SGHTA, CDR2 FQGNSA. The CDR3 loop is CASSAYRGGHEQYF. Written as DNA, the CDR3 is TGTGCCAGCAGCGCTTACAGGGGGGGCCACGAGCAGTACTTC.

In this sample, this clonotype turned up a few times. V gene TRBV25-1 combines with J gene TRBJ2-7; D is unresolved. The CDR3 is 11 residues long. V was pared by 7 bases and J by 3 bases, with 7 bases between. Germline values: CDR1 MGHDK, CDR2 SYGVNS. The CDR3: CASKGSYEQYF. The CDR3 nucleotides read TGTGCCAGCAAGGGCAGCTACGAGCAGTACTTC.

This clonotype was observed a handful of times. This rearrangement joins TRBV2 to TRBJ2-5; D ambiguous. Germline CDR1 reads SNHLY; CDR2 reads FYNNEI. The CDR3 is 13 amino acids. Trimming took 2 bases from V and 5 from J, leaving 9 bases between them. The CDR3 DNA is TGTGCCAGCAGTGAAACAATGCTGGAGACCCAGTACTTC. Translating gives CASSETMLETQYF.